Listed below are T cell receptor beta chains from one sample, sequenced in a study of post-analysis software for immune sequencing data. TCRdb recomputed calls from the PCR reads with MiXCR, one row per CDR3 protein. This table has 450,000 to 700,000 distinct CDR3 sequences, about 44% appearing once. Source material: blood. These receptors all come from a girl aged 5 to 17 with multiple sclerosis. CDR3s include the opening cysteine and the closing phenylalanine or tryptophan. Fields, in order: V gene, J gene, CDR3 protein.

v_call: TRBV20-1; j_call: TRBJ2-1; cdr3_aa: CSARDQGLVHNEQFF
v_call: TRBV20-1; j_call: TRBJ2-7; cdr3_aa: CSALVNPRLRLGDLGEQYF
v_call: TRBV7-9; j_call: TRBJ2-1; cdr3_aa: CASSSAGPTSYNEQFF
v_call: TRBV9; j_call: TRBJ2-3; cdr3_aa: CASSVDTTGDHGDTQYF
v_call: TRBV7-9; j_call: TRBJ2-5; cdr3_aa: CASSLIGLAGAYQETQYF
v_call: TRBV12-3/TRBV12-4; j_call: TRBJ1-2; cdr3_aa: CASTVGALMGSYTF
v_call: TRBV7-9; j_call: TRBJ2-1; cdr3_aa: CASSLILGGSEQFF
v_call: TRBV20-1; j_call: TRBJ2-5; cdr3_aa: CSARTGGLETQYF
v_call: TRBV5-5; j_call: TRBJ1-5; cdr3_aa: CASSLESTGYQPQHF
v_call: TRBV2; j_call: TRBJ2-5; cdr3_aa: CASSEAEETQYF
v_call: TRBV3-1; j_call: TRBJ1-1; cdr3_aa: CASRAGGPTEAFF
v_call: TRBV4-1; j_call: TRBJ2-3; cdr3_aa: CASSQEGGLGTDTQYF
v_call: TRBV21-1; j_call: TRBJ2-7; cdr3_aa: CASSKAVRQANYEQYF
v_call: TRBV12-3/TRBV12-4; j_call: TRBJ2-7; cdr3_aa: CASSWREDYEQYF
v_call: TRBV5-1; j_call: TRBJ1-2; cdr3_aa: CASSLNSARSYGYTF
v_call: TRBV12-3/TRBV12-4; j_call: TRBJ2-3; cdr3_aa: CASRLRDTPSDRTQYF
v_call: TRBV7-9; j_call: NA; cdr3_aa: CASSSTPGGLYYEQYF
v_call: TRBV12-3/TRBV12-4; j_call: TRBJ1-1; cdr3_aa: CASNFRVGNTEAFF
v_call: TRBV12-3/TRBV12-4; j_call: TRBJ1-2; cdr3_aa: CASSLSWRGYTF
v_call: TRBV4-1; j_call: TRBJ1-2; cdr3_aa: CASSPGTELYYGYTF
v_call: TRBV12-3/TRBV12-4; j_call: TRBJ1-3; cdr3_aa: CASSPHLNSGNTIYF
v_call: TRBV12-3/TRBV12-4; j_call: TRBJ1-2; cdr3_aa: CASSGGDGYTF
v_call: TRBV6-1; j_call: TRBJ1-5; cdr3_aa: CASSENADNQPQHF
v_call: TRBV5-1; j_call: TRBJ1-2; cdr3_aa: CASSYGTEFNYGYTF
v_call: TRBV20-1; j_call: TRBJ2-7; cdr3_aa: CSARKAGGPHEQYF
v_call: TRBV28; j_call: TRBJ2-4; cdr3_aa: CASSNLGNIQYF
v_call: TRBV20-1; j_call: TRBJ2-1; cdr3_aa: CSARGTSGPYNEQFF
v_call: TRBV20-1; j_call: TRBJ1-6; cdr3_aa: CSAPKLAGEVSSPLHF
v_call: TRBV30; j_call: TRBJ1-1; cdr3_aa: CAWSVLWGGRGSLNTEAFF
v_call: TRBV20-1; j_call: TRBJ2-5; cdr3_aa: CSAREAGSGDQETQYF
v_call: TRBV27; j_call: TRBJ2-7; cdr3_aa: CASSPQRTSGSLRSDRYEQYF
v_call: TRBV4-1; j_call: TRBJ1-5; cdr3_aa: CASSQEGQGGYQPQHF
v_call: TRBV3-1; j_call: TRBJ2-4; cdr3_aa: CASSHGLHRGDKNIQYF
v_call: TRBV7-6; j_call: TRBJ2-3; cdr3_aa: CASSLTRGPGVDTQYF
v_call: TRBV12-3/TRBV12-4; j_call: TRBJ2-7; cdr3_aa: CASSFTGVSNEQYF
v_call: TRBV5-1; j_call: TRBJ2-1; cdr3_aa: CASSLSGTSGSYNEQFF
v_call: TRBV20-1; j_call: TRBJ2-3; cdr3_aa: CSARAGARADTQYF
v_call: TRBV25-1; j_call: TRBJ2-3; cdr3_aa: CASRGQSRPIDTQYF
v_call: TRBV12-3/TRBV12-4; j_call: TRBJ2-7; cdr3_aa: CASSPQNSFSYEQYF
v_call: TRBV20-1; j_call: TRBJ1-1; cdr3_aa: CSARAGPQNTEAFF
v_call: TRBV29-1; j_call: TRBJ2-3; cdr3_aa: CSLRGGDTQYF
v_call: TRBV4-2; j_call: TRBJ2-7; cdr3_aa: CASSPLWSDRGGYEQYF
v_call: TRBV25-1; j_call: TRBJ1-1; cdr3_aa: CASSEGRTEAFF
v_call: TRBV20-1; j_call: TRBJ2-3; cdr3_aa: CSAITGLAGRTDTQYF
v_call: TRBV29-1; j_call: TRBJ2-1; cdr3_aa: CSVSGLAGVYNEQFF
v_call: TRBV7-9; j_call: TRBJ2-1; cdr3_aa: CASSSPGWLAGGPYNEQFF
v_call: TRBV7-2; j_call: TRBJ2-5; cdr3_aa: CASSPQPWTRETQYF
v_call: TRBV2; j_call: TRBJ1-4; cdr3_aa: CASSDPGGDNEKLFF
v_call: TRBV12-3/TRBV12-4; j_call: TRBJ2-5; cdr3_aa: CASNPPGGRGETQYF
v_call: TRBV5-1; j_call: TRBJ2-3; cdr3_aa: CASSPRTSTTDTQYF
v_call: TRBV3-1; j_call: TRBJ2-1; cdr3_aa: CASSQGGGGSRYDEQFF
v_call: TRBV6-1; j_call: TRBJ2-3; cdr3_aa: CASSPLSPSPSSTDTQYF
v_call: TRBV6-5; j_call: TRBJ2-6; cdr3_aa: CASSYSGGTLGSGANVLTF
v_call: TRBV5-1; j_call: TRBJ2-1; cdr3_aa: CASSPSPSGSLAQFF
v_call: TRBV7-9; j_call: TRBJ2-3; cdr3_aa: CASSLLGKIETDTQYF
v_call: TRBV5-8; j_call: TRBJ1-2; cdr3_aa: CASTQGVQYGYTF
v_call: TRBV29-1; j_call: TRBJ1-2; cdr3_aa: CSVVRGANYGYTF
v_call: TRBV27; j_call: TRBJ1-2; cdr3_aa: CASSPMTGDYGYTF
v_call: TRBV2; j_call: TRBJ1-5; cdr3_aa: CASTGAGQPQHF
v_call: TRBV4-1; j_call: TRBJ1-2; cdr3_aa: CASAKEMIYGYTF